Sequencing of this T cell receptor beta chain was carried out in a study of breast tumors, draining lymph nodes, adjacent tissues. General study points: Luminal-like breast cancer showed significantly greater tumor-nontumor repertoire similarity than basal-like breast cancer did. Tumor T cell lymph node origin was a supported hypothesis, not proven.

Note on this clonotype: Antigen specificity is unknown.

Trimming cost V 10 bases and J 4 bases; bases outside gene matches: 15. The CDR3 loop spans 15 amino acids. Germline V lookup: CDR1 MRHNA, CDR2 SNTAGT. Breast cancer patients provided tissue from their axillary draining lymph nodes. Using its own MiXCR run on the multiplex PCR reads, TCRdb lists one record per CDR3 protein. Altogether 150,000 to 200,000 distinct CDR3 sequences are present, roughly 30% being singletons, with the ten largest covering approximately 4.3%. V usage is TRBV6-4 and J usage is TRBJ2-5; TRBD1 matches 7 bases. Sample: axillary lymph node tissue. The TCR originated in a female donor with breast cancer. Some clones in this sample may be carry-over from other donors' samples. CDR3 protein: CATRSAGGFGETQYF. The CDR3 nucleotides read TGTGCCACCAGGTCGGCAGGGGGTTTTGGAGAGACCCAGTACTTC.